This is a list of T cell receptor beta chains from one sample in a study of T cells in Graves' hyperthyroidism and ophthalmopathy. TCRdb reprocessed the multiplex PCR reads with MiXCR, giving one entry per CDR3 protein. This table has hundreds of thousands of distinct CDR3 sequences, about 17% appearing once. Sequenced: blood. Receptors were obtained from a woman in her twenties or thirties with Graves' hyperthyroidism. The CDR3 runs from the conserved cysteine through the conserved F or W. The D gene is left open where the match is weak. For some rows the clone size is stated as once, few or many, or as a class when expanded; others skip it.

j_call: TRBJ1-6
d_call: -
clone_size: few
v_call: TRBV6-6
cdr3_nt: TGTGCCAGCAGTTACAAGGTTTGGGATTCACCCCTCCACTTT
cdr3_aa: CASSYKVWDSPLHF

j_call: TRBJ2-2
d_call: -
clone_size: -
v_call: TRBV7-9
cdr3_nt: TGTGCCAGCAGCTTAGACTGGGTGAACACCGGGGAGCTGTTTTTT
cdr3_aa: CASSLDWVNTGELFF

j_call: TRBJ1-4
d_call: TRBD1
clone_size: -
v_call: TRBV7-9
cdr3_nt: TGTGCCAGCAGCTTTCTAGCGGGAGGGGGCGCAGGTGAAAAACTGTTTTTT
cdr3_aa: CASSFLAGGGAGEKLFF

j_call: TRBJ1-5
d_call: -
clone_size: many
v_call: TRBV10-2
cdr3_nt: TGCGCCAGCAGTGATTGGCAGCGACAGCCCCAGCATTTT
cdr3_aa: CASSDWQRQPQHF

j_call: TRBJ2-1
d_call: -
clone_size: many
v_call: TRBV7-2
cdr3_nt: TGTGCCAGCAGATACGACGCTAGCTCCTACAATGAGCAGTTCTTC
cdr3_aa: CASRYDASSYNEQFF

j_call: TRBJ2-7
d_call: -
clone_size: -
v_call: TRBV28
cdr3_nt: TGTGCCAGCAGTTTATACGTACAGCACCTATCCTACGAGCAGTACTTC
cdr3_aa: CASSLYVQHLSYEQYF

j_call: TRBJ2-7
d_call: -
clone_size: -
v_call: TRBV20-1
cdr3_nt: TGCAGTGCAAACGGACAGAACTACGAGCAGTACTTC
cdr3_aa: CSANGQNYEQYF

j_call: TRBJ2-7
d_call: TRBD1
clone_size: many
v_call: TRBV28
cdr3_nt: TGTGCCAGCACTGACAGTCCGGGACAGGCTTACGAGCAGTACTTC
cdr3_aa: CASTDSPGQAYEQYF

j_call: TRBJ2-1
d_call: TRBD2
clone_size: many
v_call: TRBV12-3/TRBV12-4
cdr3_nt: TGTGCCAGCAGTCCCCCCCTAGCGGGATTAGCCAATGAGCAGTTCTTC
cdr3_aa: CASSPPLAGLANEQFF

j_call: TRBJ2-1
d_call: TRBD2
clone_size: -
v_call: TRBV5-1
cdr3_nt: TGCGCCAGCAGCTTTAGCGGGAGGGCGTTTGAGCAGTTCTTC
cdr3_aa: CASSFSGRAFEQFF

j_call: TRBJ2-7
d_call: -
clone_size: -
v_call: TRBV7-3
cdr3_nt: TGTGCCAGCAGCCAAGCATTATTCGGCCCAGGGTCCTATTACGAGCAGTACTTC
cdr3_aa: CASSQALFGPGSYYEQYF

j_call: TRBJ2-3
d_call: -
clone_size: -
v_call: TRBV6-1
cdr3_nt: TGTGCCAGCAGTGAACCCATGGGGAGACAAGGCACAGATACGCAGTATTTT
cdr3_aa: CASSEPMGRQGTDTQYF